Listed below are T cell receptor beta chains from one sample, sequenced in a study of control samples from healthy donors and cancer patients. Assay: immunoSEQ multiplex PCR; the TCRdb copy retains only in-frame clones and omits some. In the table there are approximately 60,000 clones, 90% of which are singletons. Sequencing was done on a sample of PBMCs. The source of these receptors is a woman in her 50s with colorectal cancer. Each CDR3 is given with its conserved first and last residue. The D gene is left open where the match is weak. Clone size is shown for a subset of rows, as once, few, many or a class of expanded clone.

NA	TRBV7-8	NA	TRBJ2-3	TGTGCCAGCAGCTTAGTTGCGAGCACAGATACGCAGTATTTT	CASSLVASTDTQYF
NA	TRBV19	NA	TRBJ1-1	TGTGCCAGTAGTACCGAACAGGGAGCTTTCTTT	CASSTEQGAFF
NA	TRBV28	NA	TRBJ1-1	TGTGCCAGCAGTTTTTCTCGTGAAGCTTTCTTT	CASSFSREAFF
TRBD2	TRBV9	NA	TRBJ2-3	TGTGCCAGCACCCGGGAGGGCCAGCCGCAGTATTTT	CASTREGQPQYF
NA	TRBV3-1/TRBV3-2	NA	TRBJ1-1	TGTGCCAGCAGCCCACGTGAGCAGAACACTGAAGCTTTCTTT	CASSPREQNTEAFF
TRBD1	TRBV7-3	NA	TRBJ2-7	TGTGCCAGCAGCTTAGAACCCCGCGGCAGGGGGAACGACGAGCAGTACTTC	CASSLEPRGRGNDEQYF
NA	TRBV20-1	NA	TRBJ2-3	TGCAGTGCTAGTGCCGGGACCGTTTCCACAGATACGCAGTATTTT	CSASAGTVSTDTQYF
NA	TRBV19	NA	TRBJ1-4	TGTGCCAGTAGTATACGAAGGGGCTCTGAAAAACTGTTTTTT	CASSIRRGSEKLFF
TRBD1	TRBV28	NA	TRBJ2-3	TGTGCCAGCAGAACAGCGACAGGGTCAGATACGCAGTATTTT	CASRTATGSDTQYF
TRBD1	TRBV5-1	NA	TRBJ2-3	TGCGCCAGCAGCCCGGGACAGGTCGCCACAGATACGCAGTATTTT	CASSPGQVATDTQYF
NA	TRBV9	NA	TRBJ2-1	TGTGCCAGCAGCGTATCCGGGGAGAGCTCCTACAATGAGCAGTTCTTC	CASSVSGESSYNEQFF
NA	TRBV28	NA	TRBJ1-1	TGTGCCAGCAGTTTAACAGAATCGAACACTGAAGCTTTCTTT	CASSLTESNTEAFF
NA	TRBV7-9	few	TRBJ2-3	TGTGCCAGCAGCTTAGATTTATCGGGGGCTGATACGCAGTATTTT	CASSLDLSGADTQYF
TRBD2	TRBV2	few	TRBJ2-7	TGTGCCAGCAGTGAAGCTGTAAGCGGGACCTACGAGCAGTACTTC	CASSEAVSGTYEQYF
NA	TRBV2	once	TRBJ1-2	TGTGCCAGCAGTGAAAGCCTCGGGGTGGAGGGATCCGATGGCTACACCTTC	CASSESLGVEGSDGYTF
NA	TRBV28	NA	TRBJ2-3	TGTGCCAGCAGTTTTGTCCCCGCAGGACAGAGCACAGATACGCAGTATTTT	CASSFVPAGQSTDTQYF